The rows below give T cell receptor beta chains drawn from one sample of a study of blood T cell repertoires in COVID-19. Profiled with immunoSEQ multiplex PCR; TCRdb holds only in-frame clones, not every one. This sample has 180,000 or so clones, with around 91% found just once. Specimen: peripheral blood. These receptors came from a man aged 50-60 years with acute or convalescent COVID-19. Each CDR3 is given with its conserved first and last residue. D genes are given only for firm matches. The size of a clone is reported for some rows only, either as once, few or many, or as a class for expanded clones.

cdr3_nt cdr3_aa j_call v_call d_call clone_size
TGTGCCAGCAGCTTAGGGGGTAGGGGAGGGTCACCCCTCCACTTT CASSLGGRGGSPLHF TRBJ1-6 TRBV13 . .
TGTGCCAGCTCACTGGGACAGGGGGCAGATCAGCCCCAGCATTTT CASSLGQGADQPQHF TRBJ1-5 TRBV18 TRBD1 .
TGCGCCAGCAGCTTGACAGTCTCAAATGGCTACACCTTC CASSLTVSNGYTF TRBJ1-2 TRBV5-1 . .
TGTGCCAGCAGGATGGGCCAGGGCAAGGAGCAGTTCTTC CASRMGQGKEQFF TRBJ2-1 TRBV28 . .
TGTGCCACCAGTGACCCTGGACTAGATGTCACAGATACGCAGTATTTT CATSDPGLDVTDTQYF TRBJ2-3 TRBV24-1 TRBD2 .
TGTGCCAGCAGCCGAAGCTCACTAGCCCAGGACACCGGGGAGCTGTTTTTT CASSRSSLAQDTGELFF TRBJ2-2 TRBV5-4 . few
TGTGCCAGCAGTTATCGGGAAGCAACTAATGAAAAACTGTTTTTT CASSYREATNEKLFF TRBJ1-4 TRBV6-5 . .
TGTGCCAGCATCCCCCTTCCGGGAAGCTCCTACAATGAGCAGTTCTTC CASIPLPGSSYNEQFF TRBJ2-1 TRBV28 . .
TGCGCCAGCAGTCCCACCGGGACTAACGCCTCCTACAATGAGCAGTTCTTC CASSPTGTNASYNEQFF TRBJ2-1 TRBV23-1 TRBD2 .
TGTGCCAGCAGCACAACAGGGGTTGGAAACACCATATATTTT CASSTTGVGNTIYF TRBJ1-3 TRBV28 TRBD1 .
TGTGCCAGCAATCATGACAGGGGTAATGAAAAACTGTTTTTT CASNHDRGNEKLFF TRBJ1-4 TRBV28 TRBD1 .
TGTGCCAGCAGCCTGACAGGGGGATGGCAGCCCCAGCATTTT CASSLTGGWQPQHF TRBJ1-5 TRBV6-2/TRBV6-3 TRBD1 .
TGTGCCAGTAGTATAGGATTCAGGTCTAACTATGGCTACACCTTC CASSIGFRSNYGYTF TRBJ1-2 TRBV19 . .
TGTGCCAGTGCCGCAGGGTCTAACTATGGCTACACCTTC CASAAGSNYGYTF TRBJ1-2 TRBV19 . .
TGTGCCAGCTGCTTCGGGTTTGTGGGCAAAAACATTCAGTACTTC CASCFGFVGKNIQYF TRBJ2-4 TRBV28 . .
TGTGCCAGCAGCCCCTACGGGACAGGGGACAATGAGCAGTTCTTC CASSPYGTGDNEQFF TRBJ2-1 TRBV9 TRBD1 .
TGTGCCAGCAGTTTGCGGCGGGCTGAGCAGTTCTTC CASSLRRAEQFF TRBJ2-1 TRBV28 . .
TGTGCCAGCAGCCTGCGAGGACAGGGGAGCTCTGGAAACACCATATATTTT CASSLRGQGSSGNTIYF TRBJ1-3 TRBV9 TRBD1 .
TGTGCCATCAGTGGAAATCCGGGACAGGGTGCCCCTCACTCCTACAATGAGCAGTTCTTC CAISGNPGQGAPHSYNEQFF TRBJ2-1 TRBV10-3 TRBD1 .
TGTGCCATCAGTCCGGGACTAGCGGGAGTAGAGACCCAGTACTTC CAISPGLAGVETQYF TRBJ2-5 TRBV10-3 TRBD2 .
TGTGCCAGCAGCCGGGACACTGAAGCTTTCTTT CASSRDTEAFF TRBJ1-1 TRBV5-6 . .
TGTGCCTGGAGCCCGGGTGGCACAGATACGCAGTATTTT CAWSPGGTDTQYF TRBJ2-3 TRBV30 . .
TGTGCCAGCAGCGTCGCGGGTAGCGGGATCTACGAGCAGTACTTC CASSVAGSGIYEQYF TRBJ2-7 TRBV7-3 TRBD2 few
TGTGCCAGTAGGGACAGGGGGTTCGGTGAGCAGTTCTTC CASRDRGFGEQFF TRBJ2-1 TRBV19 TRBD1 .
TGTGCCAGCTCAAGCCGGGACAGGAATTTGGGTTCACCCCTCCACTTT CASSSRDRNLGSPLHF TRBJ1-6 TRBV18 TRBD1 .
TGTGCCAGCAGCCGACTAGCGGGAGACCGTAATGAGCAGTTCTTC CASSRLAGDRNEQFF TRBJ2-1 TRBV7-9 TRBD2 .
TGTGCCAGCTCACCGCGACTAGCCCCTAGCACAGATACGCAGTATTTT CASSPRLAPSTDTQYF TRBJ2-3 TRBV18 TRBD2 .
TGTGCCAGCAGCGGACTAGCGGGAGACGTCGAGCAGTACTTC CASSGLAGDVEQYF TRBJ2-7 TRBV9 TRBD2 .
TGTGCCAGCATCCAGGGTTATCCCGGAAAACTGTTTTTT CASIQGYPGKLFF TRBJ1-4 TRBV7-9 . .
TGTGCCAGCAGGGGGGGGGCGTCTTACAATGAGCAGTTCTTC CASRGGASYNEQFF TRBJ2-1 TRBV2 . .
TGTGCCAGCAGCCCCCGTAGCTTGGTCACGGGAAAACTGTTTTTT CASSPRSLVTGKLFF TRBJ1-4 TRBV7-2 . .
TGTGCCAGTAGTATAGGAGCTACCGGGGAGCTGTTTTTT CASSIGATGELFF TRBJ2-2 TRBV19 . .
TGTGCCAGCAGTTTATCCAGGGAGGCGAATGAGCAGTTCTTC CASSLSREANEQFF TRBJ2-1 TRBV27 . .
TGTGCCAGCTCTGGGGGAGGAGGGGAAAAACTGTTTTTT CASSGGGGEKLFF TRBJ1-4 TRBV7-2 . .
TGTGCCAGCAGTGGGACTAGCGGGAGCACAGATACGCAGTATTTT CASSGTSGSTDTQYF TRBJ2-3 TRBV25-1 TRBD2 .
TGCAGTGCTAGTACCGGGAGCACAGATACGCAGTATTTT CSASTGSTDTQYF TRBJ2-3 TRBV20-1 . .
TGTGCCAGCAGCCAGACTAGGGCGGGTTCACCCCTCCACTTT CASSQTRAGSPLHF TRBJ1-6 TRBV4-2 . .
TGCGCCAGCAGCTTAACAGGGGGCTCGGGGGAGCTGTTTTTT CASSLTGGSGELFF TRBJ2-2 TRBV5-1 TRBD1 .
TGTGCCAGCAGCTTCGGGTACCCCACTGGGGAGCTGTTTTTT CASSFGYPTGELFF TRBJ2-2 TRBV5-4 . .
TGTGCCATCAGTCGACAGGGCTATGGCTACACCTTC CAISRQGYGYTF TRBJ1-2 TRBV10-3 TRBD1 .
TGTGCCAGCGGGCGACAGGGGGGAGGGACAGATACGCAGTATTTT CASGRQGGGTDTQYF TRBJ2-3 TRBV2 TRBD1 .
TGCGCCAGCAGTGAAGGCAGGTTCAATCAGCCCCAGCATTTT CASSEGRFNQPQHF TRBJ1-5 TRBV10-1 . .
TGTGCCAGCAGCCCAAGGAGTAGCGGGGAGACCCAGTACTTC CASSPRSSGETQYF TRBJ2-5 TRBV6-5 TRBD2 .
TGTGCCATCAGTGAGTTTGGGGGGAGGTCTGAAGCTTTCTTT CAISEFGGRSEAFF TRBJ1-1 TRBV10-3 . .
TGTGCCAGCAGCTTAAGGGAGTGGACCGGGGAGCTGTTTTTT CASSLREWTGELFF TRBJ2-2 TRBV7-9 . .
TGTGCCAGCAGTCTGGTGCAGCAAGAGACCCAGTACTTC CASSLVQQETQYF TRBJ2-5 TRBV27 . .
TGTGCCAGCAGCCGCCTTTGGGCCAGCGGACAAGAGACCCAGTACTTC CASSRLWASGQETQYF TRBJ2-5 TRBV7-2 . .
TGTGCCAGCAGCATGGGAGGGGGAAGCAATCAGCCCCAGCATTTT CASSMGGGSNQPQHF TRBJ1-5 TRBV9 . .